The entry below gives a single T cell receptor beta chain sequence along with its context. Method: immunoSEQ multiplex PCR; TCRdb's copy keeps in-frame clones and lacks some. The sample includes just over 80,000 clones, over 90% of them seen just once. This entry belongs to a study of control samples from healthy donors and cancer patients. This CDR3 is built from 15 residues. J was trimmed by 6 bases and V by 4 bases; bases with no gene match: 8. CDR1 is SGHRS and CDR2 is YFSETQ in the germline V gene. This rearrangement joins TRBV5-1 to TRBJ2-1; 9 bases agree with TRBD1. The sample consisted of blood. The sequence came from a young woman in good health. This CDR3 reads CASSPPGTGSNEQFF. The DNA of the CDR3 is TGCGCCAGCAGCCCCCCCGGGACAGGGAGCAATGAGCAGTTCTTC.